This T cell receptor beta chain emerged from a study of cytomegalovirus exposure and HLA in healthy donors. Donors came from a validation cohort of some 130 subjects, distinct from the first 666-subject cohort. This CDR3 is built from 16 residues. V was clipped by 0 bases and J by 0 bases, with 12 bases between them. Germline V gene sequence: CDR1 GTSNPN, CDR2 SVGIG (reference sequence). Regarding the study as a whole: The study listed some 160 cytomegalovirus-associated TCR beta chains. Subsequent analysis found a tendency for first-cohort TCR clusters to co-occur within the 95 to 150 validation repertoires. Per published reports, the classifier diagnosed cytomegalovirus status with high specificity and sensitivity.

Worth noting for this clone: The antigen remains undetermined.

Only in-frame clones appear in the TCRdb table, and some are missing; sequencing was by immunoSEQ multiplex PCR. The sample lists 120,000 or so clones; about 90% were seen once. The rearrangement joins TRBV30 to TRBJ2-1; a possible D gene is TRBD1 (6 bases). The specimen sequenced was PBMCs. The receptor comes from a woman under 30 in good health and CMV-seronegative. The CDR3: CAWSVRGTSSYNEQFF. CDR3 coding DNA: TGTGCCTGGAGTGTACGTGGGACAAGCTCCTACAATGAGCAGTTCTTC.